The 32 T cell receptor beta chains reported below all come from one sample, sequenced in a study of spatial heterogeneity in lung cancer. Time point noted: sample taken at primary tumor resection. TCRdb used MiXCR to reprocess the 5' RACE reads, holding one entry per CDR3 protein. The table has under 25,000 distinct CDR3 sequences, about 5.6% seen once. Here the sequenced sample was PBMCs, taken at surgery. The receptors originated from a male donor with early-stage non-small cell lung cancer.

This clonotype was counted many times. The chain recombines TRBV11-2 with TRBJ2-3; D ambiguous. Germline values: CDR1 SGHAT, CDR2 FQNNGV. This CDR3 is built from 13 residues. V lost 5 bases, J lost 8 bases, and 14 bases lay in between. In DNA form, the CDR3 reads TGTGCCAGCAGCCTTGGTGATTGGGGTACGCAGTATTTT. Protein: CASSLGDWGTQYF.

At least ten counts were recorded for this clonotype. This chain uses TRBV28 with TRBJ2-5; 10 positions agree with TRBD1. The CDR3 loop spans 15 amino acids. Germline V gene lookup returns CDR1 MDHEN and CDR2 SYDVKM. Germline trimming cut 10 bases from V and 2 bases from J; bases unmatched to any gene: 10. CDR3 DNA sequence: TGTGCCACCAATCGGGACAGGGGAACGCAAGAGACCCAGTACTTC. This codes for CATNRDRGTQETQYF.

This clonotype has ten or more counts. The V call is TRBV28, the J call TRBJ2-7, with D hard to call. The CDR3 covers 12 residues. Germline V gene sequence: CDR1 MDHEN, CDR2 SYDVKM. Deletions cut 4 bases from V and 2 bases from J, with 6 bases between. The chain's CDR3 is CASSSQTYEQYF. The DNA for the CDR3 is TGTGCCAGCAGTTCTCAGACCTACGAGCAGTACTTC.

This clonotype was seen ten or more times. The chain joins TRBV19 to TRBJ2-5; 7 bases match TRBD2. V lost 7 bases and J lost 1; bases outside the gene matches: 6. Germline V gives CDR1 LNHDA, CDR2 SQIVND (reference sequence). The CDR3 covers 14 residues. This CDR3 is CASNNGRPQETQYF. The CDR3 nucleotides read TGTGCCAGTAATAACGGGAGGCCCCAAGAGACCCAGTACTTC.

This clonotype was counted at least ten times. V and J are TRBV29-1 and TRBJ2-3; D tentatively fits TRBD1 or TRBD2 (5 bases each). Germline CDR1 reads SQVTM; CDR2 reads ANQGSEA. This CDR3 has 12 residues. Trimming shortened V by 7 bases and J by 2 bases, and 10 bases separated the two germline ends. The CDR3 DNA follows: TGCAGCGGCCGGGACCACACAGATACGCAGTATTTT. Translation gives CSGRDHTDTQYF.

In regard to this clonotype: Given a much more abundant clone one base away, this may be a read error. The genes are TRBV7-2 and TRBJ2-7; 8 nucleotides match TRBD2. The CDR3 covers 14 residues. Germline V gene sequence: CDR1 SGHTA, CDR2 FQGNSA. CDR3 residues: CANSPSGSNYEQYF. Here the CDR3 DNA reads TGTGCCAACAGCCCAAGCGGGAGTAACTACGAGCAGTACTTC.

This clonotype was observed many times. The V gene is TRBV18, the J gene TRBJ1-4, with D possibly TRBD1 on 5 matching bases. Trimming shortened V by 3 bases and J by 3 bases, and 11 bases separated the two germline ends. CDR3 length: 15 residues. Germline CDR1 reads KGHSH; CDR2 reads LQKENI. CDR3 protein: CASSPLGDSNEKLFF. DNA of the CDR3: TGTGCCAGCTCACCCCTTGGGGACTCTAATGAAAAACTGTTTTTT.

This clonotype showed up many times. This chain links TRBV3-1 with TRBJ2-1, with 7 bases lining up with TRBD2. The CDR3 is 14 amino acids. V shed 2 bases, J shed 7 bases, and the junction held 5 bases outside the gene matches. Looked up from germline, CDR1 is LGHDT and CDR2 is YNNKEL (reference sequence). CDR3 loop: CASSQNLRGNEQFF. CDR3 DNA: TGTGCCAGCAGCCAAAATCTGCGGGGGAATGAGCAGTTCTTC.

This clonotype showed up many times. The V and J genes are TRBV20-1 and TRBJ2-7; TRBD1 matches 7 bases. Germline CDR1 is DFQATT and CDR2 is SNEGSKA (reference sequence). The CDR3 spans 13 residues. CDR3 sequence (DNA): TGCAGCTCCGGGACAGCCGATACCTACGAGCAGTACTTC. This translates into CSSGTADTYEQYF.

This clonotype has a handful of counts. The J gene is TRBJ1-5, the V gene TRBV20-1; TRBD1 might be the D (5 bases). The V end was cut by 0 bases, the J end by 0 bases, with 18 bases between. Germline loops: CDR1 DFQATT, CDR2 SNEGSKA (reference sequence). CDR3 length equals 18 residues. CDR3 amino acids: CSARDRRDGSNSNQPQHF. The CDR3, as DNA: TGCAGTGCTAGAGATCGCCGGGACGGATCTAATAGCAATCAGCCCCAGCATTTT.

This clonotype was observed at least ten times. This chain joins TRBV30 and TRBJ1-1; D is ambiguous. The CDR3 spans 14 residues. The germline CDR1 and CDR2 sequences are GTSNPN and SVGIG (reference sequence). The germline V and J ends were trimmed by 2 bases and 1 base, with 11 bases remaining between them. The CDR3 bases are TGTGCCTGGAGTTCCTACGTCAGGAACACTGAAGCTTTCTTT. It specifies CAWSSYVRNTEAFF. Variable domain in full (rest from reference TRBV30 and TRBJ1-1): SQTIHQWPATLVQPVGSPLSLECTVEGTSNPNLYWYRQAAGRGLQLLFYSVGIGQISSEVPQNLSASRPQDRQFILSSKKLLLSDSGFYLCAWSSYVRNTEAFFGQGTRLTVV.

Many counts were recorded for this clonotype. The chain couples TRBV3-1 to TRBJ2-7; D might be TRBD1 or TRBD2, each matching 5 bases. Trimming cost V 3 bases and J 5 bases, with 17 bases left between them. Looked up from germline, CDR1 is LGHDT and CDR2 is YNNKEL (reference sequence). CDR3 length: 15 amino acids. The CDR3 DNA reads as TGTGCCAGCAGCCAGCACTGGGACGCGGGTAACGAGCAGTACTTC. Protein product: CASSQHWDAGNEQYF.

Ten or more counts support this clonotype. The J gene is TRBJ2-7, the V gene TRBV4-1, with D maybe TRBD2 (5 bases). Trimming left V 5 bases short and J 0 bases short, with 14 bases between. CDR3 size: 15 residues. In germline, CDR1 is MGHRA, CDR2 YSYEKL. CDR3 amino acids: CASSALGRSSYEQYF. In DNA form, the CDR3 reads TGCGCCAGCAGCGCGTTGGGGAGAAGCTCCTACGAGCAGTACTTC.

This chain joins TRBV27 and TRBJ2-7, with a possible D match to TRBD2 (6 bases). The V gene lost 0 bases and the J gene lost 4 bases, with 13 bases spanning the gap. The CDR3 extends over 15 amino acids. Germline assignment: CDR1 MNHEY and CDR2 SMNVEV (reference sequence). CDR3 in DNA: TGTGCCAGCAGTTTATCTGCGGGAACGATTTACGAGCAGTACTTC. Translation gives CASSLSAGTIYEQYF.

This clonotype was seen a handful of times. The chain recombines TRBV28 with TRBJ2-3; 12 bases are shared with TRBD2. From germline, CDR1 is MDHEN and CDR2 SYDVKM. The J segment lost 0 bases and the V segment lost 4 bases, leaving 5 bases of the junction unmatched. The CDR3 is made up of 17 amino acids. The CDR3 region is CASSSPGLAGSTDTQYF. The CDR3, as DNA: TGTGCCAGCAGTTCCCCCGGACTAGCGGGAAGCACAGATACGCAGTATTTT.

Remarks on this clonotype: Just one base apart from a much larger clone, this may be a read error. This chain joins TRBV5-5 and TRBJ2-3; D tentatively fits TRBD1 or TRBD2 (5 bases each). CDR3 size: 12 residues. The germline V gene has CDR1 SGHKS and CDR2 YYEKEE (reference sequence). V was pared by 3 bases and J by 4 bases, with 6 bases between. CDR3 DNA: TGTGCCAGCAGCTGGGACGCAGATACGCAGTATTTT. As protein: CASSWDADTQYF.

This clonotype has at least ten counts. This chain links TRBV19 with TRBJ2-4, with D possibly TRBD2 on 6 matching bases. V lost 8 bases to trimming and J lost 5 bases, with 16 bases between them. CDR3 length: 14 residues. Germline V lookup: CDR1 LNHDA, CDR2 SQIVND (reference sequence). The CDR3, as DNA: TGTGCCAGTTCGACTAGAGATGTCCAAAACATTCAGTACTTC. The encoded protein is CASSTRDVQNIQYF.

This clonotype was detected ten times or more. V usage is TRBV6-6 and J usage is TRBJ2-5; TRBD2 matches at 9 bases. Trimming removed 5 bases from V and 4 bases from J; junction bases left unmatched: 8. The CDR3 is made up of 15 amino acids. Germline-derived CDR1 and CDR2 are MNHNY and SVGAGI (reference sequence). The CDR3 region has the DNA TGTGCCAGCAGTCGGTCGCGGGGGGGCAGAGAGACCCAGTACTTC. This sequence encodes CASSRSRGGRETQYF.

This clonotype was observed a handful of times. The rearrangement links TRBV4-2 to TRBJ2-7; D perhaps matches TRBD1 (6 bases). Trimming left V 3 bases short and J 6 bases short, with 21 bases between. The CDR3 extends over 16 amino acids. Germline V gene lookup returns CDR1 LGHNA and CDR2 YNFKEQ. The CDR3 loop is CASSHFGTRRTLEQYF. CDR3 nucleotide sequence: TGTGCCAGCAGCCATTTCGGGACACGGAGAACCCTCGAGCAGTACTTC.

This clonotype was picked up many times. The chain links TRBV11-2 to TRBJ2-3; TRBD2 aligns across 9 bases. The V gene end was trimmed by 5 bases and the J gene end by 1 base; junction bases not matched to a gene: 4. Germline assignment: CDR1 SGHAT and CDR2 FQNNGV. The CDR3 is 15 amino acids. CDR3 DNA: TGTGCCAGCAGCGGAGCGGGGGGACGCACAGATACGCAGTATTTT. Its protein product is CASSGAGGRTDTQYF.

This clonotype was seen ten or more times. The chain joins TRBV9 to TRBJ2-1, with 8 bases matching TRBD2. V trimming: 4 bases; J trimming: 7 bases; junction bases outside the gene matches: 7. The CDR3 has 14 amino acids. Germline V lookup: CDR1 SGDLS, CDR2 YYNGEE. The CDR3 is CASSPGTSGNEQFF. The CDR3 DNA follows: TGTGCCAGCAGCCCAGGGACTAGTGGTAATGAGCAGTTCTTC.

This clonotype occurred many times. The chain has TRBV2 and TRBJ1-6; 7 bases are a match to TRBD1. Per germline, CDR1 SNHLY and CDR2 FYNNEI. CDR3 length: 15 amino acids. V lost 5 bases to trimming and J lost 6 bases; unmatched junction nucleotides: 7. The CDR3 protein is CASSQDRVGNSPLHF. DNA for the CDR3: TGTGCCAGCAGTCAAGACAGGGTCGGTAATTCACCCCTCCACTTT.

This clonotype was seen ten or more times. The chain has TRBV28 and TRBJ1-5; TRBD1 agrees at 7 bases. Trimming at V came to 7 bases and at J to 6 bases, leaving 6 bases not matched to a gene. The CDR3 contains 13 residues. CDR1 and CDR2 from the germline V gene are MDHEN and SYDVKM. The CDR3 DNA is TGTGCCAGCACAGGGGGTTTCGTTCAGCCCCAGCATTTT. It translates to CASTGGFVQPQHF.

This clonotype was picked up many times. The genes are TRBV2 and TRBJ2-3, with D unresolved. There are 13 residues in the CDR3. Trimming stripped 6 bases from V and 2 bases from J, with 9 bases between. Germline V gives CDR1 SNHLY, CDR2 FYNNEI. The CDR3 sequence is CASSRRYTDTQYF. The CDR3 coding sequence is TGTGCCAGCAGCCGCAGGTACACAGATACGCAGTATTTT.

In its sample, this clonotype was seen many times. V usage is TRBV4-3 and J usage is TRBJ2-1, with D perhaps given as TRBD1 or TRBD2 (6 bases each). The CDR3 is 15 residues long. Germline CDR1 reads LGHNA; CDR2 reads YSLEER. V lost 4 bases and J 5 bases, leaving 15 bases between the germline ends. DNA of the CDR3: TGCGCCAGCAGCCGCGGGACACACCTTAACAATGAGCAGTTCTTC. It is translated as CASSRGTHLNNEQFF.

With respect to this clonotype: It may be a read error: a sequence one base away is much more abundant. The V and J genes are TRBV6-6 and TRBJ2-2; D might be TRBD1 or TRBD2, each matching 6 bases. This CDR3 region has 16 residues. Looked up from germline, CDR1 is MNHNY and CDR2 is SVGAGI (reference sequence). The CDR3 DNA reads as TGTACCAGCAGCCCCTTACAGAGGGGGGCCACCGGGGAGCTGTTTTTT. It yields the protein CTSSPLQRGATGELFF.

This clonotype was counted only a few times. The genes are TRBV6-2 or TRBV6-3 and TRBJ1-1; D remains unclear. CDR1 MNHEY and CDR2 SVGEGT come from the germline V gene. The CDR3 is 13 residues long. V shed 9 bases and J shed 2 bases, with 13 bases lying between them. CDR3 nucleotide sequence: TGTGCCAGTGGGCGCGGGTTCAACACTGAAGCTTTCTTT. This codes for CASGRGFNTEAFF.

This clonotype came up many times. V is TRBV28 and J is TRBJ1-4; 7 bases map to TRBD1. The germline V gene has CDR1 MDHEN and CDR2 SYDVKM. The CDR3 runs to 15 residues. J gave up 7 bases and V 1 base, and 6 bases lay outside the gene matches. This CDR3 reads CASSLSQGLGEKLFF. The DNA of the CDR3 is TGTGCCAGCAGTTTATCACAGGGGTTAGGTGAAAAACTGTTTTTT.

This clonotype was observed at least ten times. The chain combines TRBV29-1 with TRBJ2-7; weak D call: TRBD1 (6 bases). CDR1 SQVTM and CDR2 ANQGSEA come from the germline V gene. The CDR3 totals 12 residues. V lost 6 bases and J 5 bases, leaving 14 bases between the germline ends. This CDR3 reads CSVDRSSDEQYF. As DNA, the CDR3 is TGCAGCGTCGACAGGTCCTCGGACGAGCAGTACTTC.

This clonotype has at least ten counts. This chain uses TRBV7-8 with TRBJ2-3; D not certain. V was pared by 2 bases and J by 8 bases, with 11 bases between. The V gene's germline CDR1 is SGHVS and CDR2 FQNEAQ. The CDR3 sequence is 13 residues long. In nucleotides, the CDR3 is TGTGCCAGCAGCTTAACAGAAACCACTACGCAGTATTTT. It translates to CASSLTETTTQYF.

This clonotype was counted at least ten times. CDR3 sequence (DNA): TGTGCCAGCAGCCCCGACTATGCCATTAACACCGGGGAGCTGTTTTTT. It specifies CASSPDYAINTGELFF. This chain connects TRBV7-2 to TRBJ2-2, with D possibly matching TRBD2 (5 bases). Germline V gives CDR1 SGHTA, CDR2 FQGNSA. With 5 bases removed from V and 2 bases from J, the gap between germline ends came to 15 bases. The CDR3 is 16 residues long.

As regards this clonotype: A single base separates this from a much larger clone, so it may be a read error. The rearrangement links TRBV6-5 to TRBJ2-7; D remains ambiguous. Germline V gene lookup returns CDR1 MNHEY and CDR2 SVGAGI. Trimming took off 0 bases at V and 3 bases at J, with 9 bases between the two ends. The CDR3 loop spans 14 amino acids. The CDR3 loop reads CASSYSRRNYEQYF. For the CDR3, the DNA is TGTGCCAGCAGTTACTCCCGGCGAAACTACGAGCAGTACTTC.